One sample yielded the 30 T cell receptor beta chains listed below, sequenced in a study of T cells in Graves' hyperthyroidism and ophthalmopathy. What was amplified from RNA transcripts were TCR beta CDR3 regions. The HTBI primer set drove a first-round RT-PCR of the TCR CDR3. MiXCR, run by TCRdb on the multiplex PCR reads, gives a single entry per CDR3 protein. The sample includes about 530,000 distinct CDR3 sequences, roughly 17% of them seen just once. Sequenced sample: blood. These receptors were obtained from a woman in her late teens or twenties with Graves' ophthalmopathy.

This clonotype was counted between two and nine times. The rearrangement links TRBV6-1 to TRBJ1-2, with D possibly TRBD1 on 5 matching bases. The germline gives CDR1 MNHNS, CDR2 SASEGT. CDR3 size: 12 residues. Trimming took 8 bases from V and 6 from J, leaving 13 bases between them. The CDR3 nucleotides read TGTGCCAGCTTCATAGTAGGGGATGGCTACACCTTC. Protein sequence: CASFIVGDGYTF.

This clonotype has at least ten counts. The rearrangement joins TRBV29-1 to TRBJ1-1; 11 bases match TRBD1. Germline V gene data show CDR1 as SQVTM and CDR2 as ANQGSEA. Losses at the gene ends were 7 bases for V and 0 bases for J; bases not matched to a gene: 4. The CDR3 runs 14 residues. The CDR3 protein is CSADRGQVNTEAFF. CDR3 bases: TGCAGCGCGGACAGGGGGCAGGTGAACACTGAAGCTTTCTTT.

This clonotype was found many times. The chain links TRBV18 to TRBJ1-1; D may be TRBD1 (5 bases). V lost 0 bases and J 5 bases, leaving 13 bases between the germline ends. This CDR3 has 15 residues. Germline CDR1 KGHSH, CDR2 LQKENI. The CDR3 sequence is CASSPPSGGLTEAFF. CDR3 nucleotides: TGTGCCAGCTCACCACCATCGGGGGGGTTAACTGAAGCTTTCTTT.

This clonotype was recorded many times. This chain connects TRBV12-3 or TRBV12-4 to TRBJ1-1; D might be TRBD1 (5 bases). This CDR3 contains 15 residues. The ends were cut back, 5 bases at V and 3 bases at J, with 16 bases in the middle. The CDR3 DNA sequence: TGTGCCAGCAGTCCTACGCTGGGGGGGTACACTGAAGCTTTCTTT. Protein: CASSPTLGGYTEAFF.

As for this clonotype: It is likely a read error, because the conserved phenylalanine at the end of the CDR3 is missing. The chain is built from TRBV28 and TRBJ1-2; 10 bases line up with TRBD1. This CDR3 region has 20 residues. V dropped 3 bases and J dropped 0; count of bases not matched to a gene: 16. Germline loops: CDR1 MDHEN, CDR2 SYDVKM. CDR3 bases: TGTGCCAGCAGTTTGACCCCCGGGACAGGGGATGGGATTTCTAACTATGGCTACACCCTC. As protein: CASSLTPGTGDGISNYGYTL.

This clonotype has a count of ten or more. The chain is built from TRBV7-2 and TRBJ2-3; weak D call: TRBD2 (6 bases). Trimming stripped 2 bases from V and 0 bases from J, with 15 bases between. CDR3 length equals 17 residues. Germline-derived CDR1 and CDR2 are SGHTA and FQGNSA. In nucleotides, the CDR3 is TGTGCCAGCAGCTTAAGGGCCGGGAGAGATAGCACAGATACGCAGTATTTT. Its protein product is CASSLRAGRDSTDTQYF.

This clonotype was seen at least ten times. The V gene is TRBV6-5, the J gene TRBJ1-6, with D unclear. Between the trimmed V and J ends, which lost 2 bases and 2 bases, there was a span of 7 bases. The CDR3 runs 15 residues. Germline-derived CDR1 and CDR2 are MNHEY and SVGAGI. The CDR3 here is CASSYVDAYNSPLHF. CDR3 nucleotide sequence: TGTGCCAGCAGTTACGTAGACGCCTATAATTCACCCCTCCACTTT.

The sample holds a few counts of this clonotype. The V and J genes are TRBV5-1 and TRBJ1-1, with D possibly matching TRBD1 (5 bases). The germline CDR1 and CDR2 sequences are SGHRS and YFSETQ. V was cut by 4 bases and J by 2 bases, with 15 bases left in between. The CDR3 loop spans 15 amino acids. For the CDR3, the DNA is TGCGCCAGCAGCGGCCCCGGGGGGGGAAACACTGAAGCTTTCTTT. It yields the protein CASSGPGGGNTEAFF.

The V gene is TRBV7-8, the J gene TRBJ2-1; D might be TRBD2 (5 bases). The CDR3 extends over 16 amino acids. The germline gives CDR1 SGHVS, CDR2 FQNEAQ. V was pared by 4 bases and J by 0 bases, with 13 bases between. The CDR3 reads CASSCREECSYNEQFF. The CDR3 coding sequence is TGTGCCAGCAGCTGCCGGGAAGAATGCTCCTACAATGAGCAGTTCTTC.

There are many counts of this clonotype. V is TRBV10-3 and J is TRBJ2-5, with 9 bases aligning to TRBD1. This CDR3 is 14 amino acids long. The V segment lost 6 bases and the J segment 2 bases; nucleotides outside the gene matches: 4. Germline V lookup: CDR1 ENHRY, CDR2 SYGVKD. The CDR3 DNA reads TGTGCCATCAGACCAGACAGGGGGCAAGAGACCCAGTACTTC. This codes for CAIRPDRGQETQYF.

The sample holds many counts of this clonotype. The chain combines TRBV28 with TRBJ1-5; the match to TRBD1 covers 9 bases. The CDR3 consists of 16 residues. Germline V CDR1 and CDR2: MDHEN, SYDVKM. The trim removed 6 bases at V and 0 bases at J, leaving 6 bases unmatched. For the CDR3, the DNA is TGTGCCAGCAGCAATGGACAGGGGACTAGCAATCAGCCCCAGCATTTT. Translating gives CASSNGQGTSNQPQHF.

The sample holds many counts of this clonotype. The chain recombines TRBV11-2 with TRBJ2-1; 7 bases fit TRBD2. The CDR3 loop spans 16 amino acids. Germline CDR1 reads SGHAT; CDR2 reads FQNNGV. The J segment lost 0 bases and the V segment lost 0 bases, leaving 2 bases of the junction unmatched. The CDR3 coding sequence is TGTGCCAGCAGCTTAGAAGCGGGATTCTCCTACAATGAGCAGTTCTTC. Protein product: CASSLEAGFSYNEQFF.

This clonotype occurred many times. The chain is built from TRBV6-1 and TRBJ1-2; 10 positions agree with TRBD1. This CDR3 has 15 amino acids. The germline V gene encodes CDR1 MNHNS and CDR2 SASEGT. V trimming: 7 bases; J trimming: 8 bases; junction bases outside the gene matches: 13. The CDR3, as DNA: TGTGCCAGCAATCCGTGGGACAGGGGATTTGAAGGCTACACCTTC. This codes for CASNPWDRGFEGYTF.

This clonotype has only a few counts. This sequence joins TRBV6-2 or TRBV6-3 and TRBJ1-2; tentative D call: TRBD1 (6 bases). The CDR3 extends over 18 amino acids. Germline lookup yields CDR1 MNHEY and CDR2 SVGEGT. Trimming removed 7 bases from V and 4 bases from J, with 28 bases in between. CDR3 residues: CASNKIEPAQGVSYGYTF. The CDR3, as DNA: TGTGCCAGCAACAAAATCGAGCCTGCACAGGGAGTGAGCTATGGCTACACCTTC.

This clonotype was counted at least ten times. The chain employs TRBV2 and TRBJ2-5, with a weak D call TRBD1 (6 bases). The CDR3 extends over 13 amino acids. V lost 7 bases to trimming and J lost 6 bases, with 15 bases between them. Germline V gives CDR1 SNHLY, CDR2 FYNNEI. CDR3 nucleotide sequence: TGTGCCAGCATGGACAGCGGAATGCAGACCCAGTACTTC. It translates to CASMDSGMQTQYF.

This clonotype was picked up a small number of times. This chain links TRBV3-1 with TRBJ2-2; 7 bases map to TRBD1. Germline V gene sequence: CDR1 LGHDT, CDR2 YNNKEL (reference sequence). V shed 4 bases and J 6 bases; nucleotides not matched to a gene: 5. CDR3 length: 14 residues. DNA for the CDR3: TGTGCCAGCAGCCCCCACAGGGGACCCGGGGAGCTGTTTTTT. This sequence encodes CASSPHRGPGELFF.

Only a few counts were recorded for this clonotype. The chain links TRBV9 to TRBJ2-5; D not resolved. The CDR3 has 16 residues. Germline lookup yields CDR1 SGDLS and CDR2 YYNGEE. V dropped 9 bases and J dropped 1 base, with 22 bases sitting between them. CDR3: CAIKDIGPRIQETQYF. The CDR3 DNA is TGTGCCATCAAAGACATCGGGCCGAGAATCCAAGAGACCCAGTACTTC.

This clonotype has a handful of counts. The chain employs TRBV20-1 and TRBJ2-5; no reliable D call. This CDR3 is 15 amino acids long. CDR1 and CDR2 (germline): DFQATT, SNEGSKA (reference sequence). The V end lost 4 bases, the J end lost 2 bases, and 17 bases lay between the germline ends. The chain's CDR3 is CSATNYLGGQETQYF. CDR3 sequence (DNA): TGCAGTGCTACTAACTATCTGGGTGGGCAAGAGACCCAGTACTTC.

This clonotype has only a few counts. Given a much more abundant clone one base away, this may be a read error. CDR3 loop: CASSYGHYEQYF. The CDR3 bases are TGTGCCAGCAGTTACGGACACTACGAGCAGTACTTC. The V gene is TRBV6-2 or TRBV6-3, the J gene TRBJ2-7; weak D call: TRBD1 (5 bases). The germline CDR1 and CDR2 sequences are MNHEY and SVGEGT. CDR3 size: 12 residues. V was shortened by 2 bases and J by 3 bases, with 5 bases between the two germline ends.

This rearrangement joins TRBV20-1 to TRBJ2-1; no reliable D call. The CDR3 is made up of 14 amino acids. Germline V CDR1 and CDR2: DFQATT, SNEGSKA (reference sequence). The germline V and J ends were trimmed by 1 base and 3 bases, with 10 bases remaining between them. CDR3 region: CSARGGSYYNEQFF. The CDR3 coding sequence is TGCAGTGCTAGAGGGGGATCCTACTACAATGAGCAGTTCTTC.

This chain joins TRBV27 and TRBJ2-7, with 10 bases lining up with TRBD1. Per germline, CDR1 MNHEY and CDR2 SMNVEV (reference sequence). Trimming cost V 4 bases and J 3 bases; bases outside gene matches: 15. CDR3 size: 18 residues. CDR3 amino acids: CASSSYVIRDRGDYEQYF. CDR3 in DNA: TGTGCCAGCAGTTCATATGTCATCCGGGACAGGGGTGACTACGAGCAGTACTTC.

This clonotype was seen only a few times. The rearrangement links TRBV15 to TRBJ1-6; D uncertain. The CDR3 length is 9 residues. The V end was cut by 8 bases, the J end by 11 bases, with 4 bases between. Per germline, CDR1 LNHNV and CDR2 YYDKDF (reference sequence). Here the CDR3 DNA reads TGTGCCACCTGTACACCCCTCCACTTT. Protein sequence: CATCTPLHF.

This chain joins TRBV5-5 and TRBJ2-3, with 8 bases fitting TRBD2. Losses at the gene ends were 4 bases for V and 5 bases for J; bases not matched to a gene: 9. The CDR3 has 15 amino acids. CDR1 is SGHKS, CDR2 YYEKEE, per germline (reference sequence). The CDR3 sequence is CASSGVAGQQDTQYF. The CDR3 bases are TGTGCCAGCAGCGGGGTAGCGGGGCAGCAAGATACGCAGTATTTT.

This clonotype was found many times. The chain has TRBV2 and TRBJ1-5; 10 nucleotides align to TRBD1. Losses at the gene ends were 9 bases for V and 2 bases for J; bases not matched to a gene: 4. Germline CDR1 SNHLY, CDR2 FYNNEI. CDR3 length: 14 residues. The CDR3, as DNA: TGTGCCAGTACCGGGACAGGGGGCAATCAGCCCCAGCATTTT. Its translation is CASTGTGGNQPQHF.

This clonotype occurred a few times. A much larger clone is a single base away; this may be a read error. The chain carries TRBV24-1 and TRBJ2-3, with 7 nucleotides matching TRBD2. V gave up 9 bases and J gave up 0 bases; unmatched junction bases: 2. The CDR3 runs to 13 residues. Looked up from germline, CDR1 is KGHDR and CDR2 is SFDVKD. The CDR3 here is CATGSGSTDTQYF. The CDR3 DNA reads as TGTGCCACCGGTAGCGGGAGCACAGATACGCAGTATTTT.

The chain has TRBV7-2 and TRBJ2-7; 11 positions match TRBD2. Germline assignment: CDR1 SGHTA and CDR2 FQGNSA. The V segment lost 5 bases and the J segment 6 bases; nucleotides outside the gene matches: 9. The CDR3 length is 15 residues. CDR3 DNA sequence: TGTGCCAGCAGCCTTTTACTAGCGGGAGAGGGCGAGCAGTACTTC. Its protein product is CASSLLLAGEGEQYF.

The V gene is TRBV4-2, the J gene TRBJ1-2; 9 bases map to TRBD1. The CDR3 runs to 13 residues. J was trimmed by 8 bases and V by 3 bases; bases with no gene match: 4. Germline CDR1 and CDR2: LGHNA and YNFKEQ. CDR3: CASSQGQGRGYTF. The DNA for the CDR3 is TGTGCCAGCAGCCAGGGACAGGGTCGGGGCTACACCTTC.

This clonotype was seen many times. This chain joins TRBV13 and TRBJ1-2; D perhaps matches TRBD1 (6 bases). V dropped 8 bases and J dropped 4 bases, with 17 bases sitting between them. The CDR3 is made up of 14 amino acids. Looked up from germline, CDR1 is PRHDT and CDR2 is FYEKMQ (reference sequence). This CDR3 reads CASHYSRGGYGYTF. Written as DNA, the CDR3 is TGTGCCAGCCACTATTCCAGGGGAGGCTATGGCTACACCTTC.

This clonotype was detected only a few times. The V and J genes are TRBV6-1 and TRBJ1-1; D gene uncertain. CDR3 length equals 14 residues. Germline V lookup: CDR1 MNHNS, CDR2 SASEGT. V was clipped by 0 bases and J by 0 bases, with 5 bases between them. CDR3 bases: TGTGCCAGCAGTGAAGCGATGATGAACACTGAAGCTTTCTTT. Its protein product is CASSEAMMNTEAFF.

Many counts were recorded for this clonotype. The V gene is TRBV2, the J gene TRBJ2-3, with D tentatively TRBD2 (6 bases). Per germline, CDR1 SNHLY and CDR2 FYNNEI. V lost 5 bases to trimming and J lost 1 base, with 16 bases between them. The CDR3 consists of 16 residues. This CDR3 reads CASSLAGTLRTDTQYF. Here the CDR3 DNA reads TGTGCCAGCAGTTTGGCCGGGACTTTACGCACAGATACGCAGTATTTT.